This T cell receptor beta chain came from a study of T cells after yellow fever vaccination (dated by TCRdb to between 2018 and 2021). For the wider study: Libraries from fractions with low cell numbers were prepared with the SMART-Seq v4 Ultra Low Input RNA kit. To follow T-cell clones before and after primary and booster YFV17D yellow fever vaccination, bulk TCR alpha and beta repertoires were sequenced over time. Blood was drawn at multiple timepoints before and after primary and secondary immunization, with bulk PBMC replicates and cell subsets isolated. Two healthy male donors, one aged 18 to 30 and one aged 30 to 39 years, were included in the cohort.

Concerning this clonotype: No antigen is known for it. No clone much larger than this one lies a single base away; base qualities are absent.

The treatment or condition tag for this specimen amounts to: live attenuated yellow fever vaccine strain. At every blood-draw timepoint, two biological replicates of bulk PBMCs were collected. A standard Ficoll-Paque protocol was used to isolate PBMCs from peripheral blood. TriZol was used to extract RNA from bulk PBMCs, from CD4 and CD8 fractions, and from dextramer-positive and dextramer-negative fractions. From the cysteine through the phenylalanine, the CDR3 covers 13 amino acids. Only CDR3 DNA is held: 39 bases, read in frame from base 1. V drops 5 bases and J drops 0 bases, leaving 10 bases in between. Taken from the germline V gene (reference sequence), the CDR1 and CDR2 loops are DFQATT and SNEGSKA. Synthesis of TCR cDNA relied on 5'RACE template switching, a step that introduced a universal primer site along with unique molecular identifiers. Priming of cDNA synthesis was performed from both the TCR alpha and TCR beta constant segments. Libraries were amplified in two PCR steps, with sample barcodes and sequencing adapters added in the second step. Sequencing of the libraries was done on either Illumina HiSeq 2500 (2x100 bp) or NovaSeq (2x150 bp). In the authors' own workflow: MIGEC handled demultiplexing of reads and collapsing into UMI consensus sequences, while MiXCR performed V(D)J alignment. Using edgeR on replicate PBMC samples, clonotypes were called vaccine-responding if FDR was below 0.01 and the log2 fold change was above 5 up to day 15. CD4 or CD8 identity was assigned to each bulk clonotype according to whether the clonotype was present at higher abundance in the sequenced CD4 repertoire or the sequenced CD8 repertoire. TCRdb itself trimmed the public reads at Q25 with fastp, ran MiXCR and retained productive beta chains. CDR3 protein sequences are deduplicated, and each keeps its most common genes and DNA. These V and J calls are TCRdb output, not the study's own analysis. In this sample the table shows around 600,000 distinct CDR3 sequences, about 12% of which occur a single time. The ten largest clones take up under 15% of the sample.

Overall study results and their limits: Most clones expanded after primary vaccination were re-detected after the booster (almost 98% of CD4 and more than 70% of CD8), suggesting broad memory maintenance. Because only a couple of donors were included in the study, the extent to which the findings can be generalized is limited. A small share of clonotypes occurred in both CD4 and CD8 compartments, likely arising from convergent recombination. Because abundant contaminating clonotypes from the bulk population could be contained in FACS-sorted repertoires, computational filtering was required. The secondary T-cell response was found to be weaker but faster than the primary response, with a peak reached on day 5 rather than on day 15.

The sequences come from PBMCs, collected on the day of the yellow fever booster vaccination. The TCR was taken from a man aged 30-40 years who received the YFV17D yellow fever vaccine. Here the chain combines TRBV20-1 and TRBJ1-1; matching of 6 bases hints at TRBD1 as the D gene. Here is the DNA: TGCAGTGCTTTGGACAGCCTGAACACTGAAGCTTTCTTT. Protein translation: CSALDSLNTEAFF.